The entry below describes one T cell receptor beta chain. Its antigen is currently unknown. These data are taken from a study of shared clonotypes between healthy human individuals. Whole-study context: Per-donor plates numbered three CD4 naive, three CD4 memory, two CD8 naive and one CD8 memory.

The length of the CDR3 is 14 residues. Losses at the gene ends were 2 bases for V and 2 bases for J; bases not matched to a gene: 3. CDR1 is SGDLS, CDR2 YYNGEE, per germline. Findings of the study overall: Sampling used blood alone; tissue repertoires probably differ. Relative to their counterparts shared across all four donors, non-shared clonotypes exhibited diminished generation probabilities.

Per the original methods: Junction-only sequences produced by ImmunoSEQ had no quality scores, so filtering differed. Using immunoSEQ multiplex PCR, the repertoire was profiled, and TCRdb retains in-frame clones only, with some absent. V, J and clone size are taken as reported in that table, and D and trimming were inferred from the DNA itself. The sample includes under 600,000 clones, roughly 95% of them seen just once. The sample consisted of naive CD4+ T cells sorted from blood. The subset was: CD45RA+ positively selected. The TCR sequence derives from a woman in her thirties in good health. J is TRBJ2-7 and V is TRBV9; 8 nucleotides match TRBD2. The CDR3: CASSVTSGTYEQYF. Here the CDR3 DNA reads TGTGCCAGCAGCGTCACTAGCGGAACCTACGAGCAGTACTTC.